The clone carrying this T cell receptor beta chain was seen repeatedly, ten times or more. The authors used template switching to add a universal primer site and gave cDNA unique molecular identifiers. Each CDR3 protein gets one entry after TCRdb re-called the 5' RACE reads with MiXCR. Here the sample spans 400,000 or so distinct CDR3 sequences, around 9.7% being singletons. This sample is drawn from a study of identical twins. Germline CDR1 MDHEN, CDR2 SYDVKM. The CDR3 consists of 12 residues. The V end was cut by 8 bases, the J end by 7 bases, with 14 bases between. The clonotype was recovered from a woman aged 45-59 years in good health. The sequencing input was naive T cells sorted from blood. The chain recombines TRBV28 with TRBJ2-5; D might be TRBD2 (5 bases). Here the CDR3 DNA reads TGTGCCAGCTCCCCACTGGGGAGGACCCAGTACTTC. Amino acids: CASSPLGRTQYF.